What follows is one T cell receptor beta chain and its context. This entry is derived from a study of blood T cell repertoires in COVID-19. On the study more broadly: Material from acute and convalescent COVID-19 was sourced from the United States, Italy and Spain. In each case, the material was cDNA or gDNA derived from T cells, B-cell-depleted T cells, or PBMCs.

Source study methods: For nucleated cells, counts were estimated from reference gene primer amplification. Assay used: immunoSEQ multiplex PCR; TCRdb lists only in-frame clones, some missing. V and J calls and clone size are as listed in that table; D and trimming were resolved from the DNA. The sample lists approximately 260,000 clones, more than 60% occurring once. Germline V gene sequence: CDR1 SGHRS, CDR2 YFSETQ. V lost 6 bases and J 0 bases, leaving 12 bases between the germline ends. The CDR3 sequence is 14 residues long. The clonotype was recovered from a woman aged 40 to 55 with active or convalescent COVID-19. The chain is built from TRBV5-1 and TRBJ1-1; D is unresolved. Sequencing input: peripheral blood. This CDR3 reads CASTPTAVNTEAFF. The CDR3 DNA reads TGCGCCAGCACCCCTACCGCGGTGAACACTGAAGCTTTCTTT.